This T cell receptor (beta chain) was recovered during a study of shared clonotypes between healthy human individuals. The CDR3 extends over 16 amino acids. Germline V gene lookup returns CDR1 SGHDT and CDR2 YYEEEE. V was trimmed by 0 bases and J by 3 bases, leaving 12 bases between them. On this clone: The antigen remains unidentified.

The genomic DNA of each subset was split evenly across several immunoSEQ plates. Per the authors' pipeline: There were no quality scores in the junction-only immunoSEQ sequences, so filtering differed. Here immunoSEQ multiplex PCR was the method, and the copy in TCRdb shows in-frame clones only, minus some. V, J and clone size were drawn from that table, and D and trimming were deduced from the DNA. The sample has hundreds of thousands of clones; approximately 96% are singletons. Terminally differentiated effector memory CD45RA+ cells were excluded by CCR7 positive selection of CD45RO-negative cells. Findings and limits, study-wide: Across subsets, estimated richness was generally greater for naive than for memory populations.

This chain joins TRBV5-6 and TRBJ2-2; the D gene is possibly TRBD2 (5 bases). Sequenced: naive CD8+ T cells sorted from blood. The receptor was isolated from a woman aged 30 to 39 in good health. Here the CDR3 DNA reads TGTGCCAGCAGCTTGGGTGTGGGAGATTACACCGGGGAGCTGTTTTTT. Its translation: CASSLGVGDYTGELFF.